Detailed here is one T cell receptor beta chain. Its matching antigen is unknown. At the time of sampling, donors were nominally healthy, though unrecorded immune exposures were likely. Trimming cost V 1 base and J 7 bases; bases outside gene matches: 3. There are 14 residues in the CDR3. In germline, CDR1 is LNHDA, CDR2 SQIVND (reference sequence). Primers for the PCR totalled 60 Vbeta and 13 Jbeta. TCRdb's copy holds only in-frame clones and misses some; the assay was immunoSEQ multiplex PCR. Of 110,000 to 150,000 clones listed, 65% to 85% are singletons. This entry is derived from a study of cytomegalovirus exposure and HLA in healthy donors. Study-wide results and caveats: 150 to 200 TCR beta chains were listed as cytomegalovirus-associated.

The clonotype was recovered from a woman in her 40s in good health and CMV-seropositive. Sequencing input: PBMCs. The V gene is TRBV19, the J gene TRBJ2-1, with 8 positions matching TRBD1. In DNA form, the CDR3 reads TGTGCCAGTAGTATAGTTACAGGGGGGAATGAGCAGTTCTTC. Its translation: CASSIVTGGNEQFF.